These 3 T cell receptor beta chains share one sample of origin, sequenced in a study of OX40 agonist ivuxolimab in advanced cancers. Profiling relied on immunoSEQ multiplex PCR, and the TCRdb table lists in-frame clones only, not all of them. The top ten clones hold 26% of a sample with more than 25,000 clones, roughly 80% of them seen once. Here the sequenced sample was CD4+ or CD8+ T cells sorted from blood, taken in a trial of the OX40 agonist ivuxolimab. These receptor sequences come from an adult with an advanced solid tumor such as melanoma, head and neck, liver or kidney cancer.

The chain joins TRBV19 to TRBJ2-1; D gene uncertain. CDR3 size: 15 residues. Germline V gene data show CDR1 as LNHDA and CDR2 as SQIVND (reference sequence). V was cut by 2 bases and J by 5 bases, with 13 bases left in between. The CDR3 DNA reads as TGTGCCAGTAGTATACTGGGTGAGGTCAACAATGAGCAGTTCTTC. Translating gives CASSILGEVNNEQFF.

This chain connects TRBV13 to TRBJ1-4, with D uncertain. V shed 0 bases and J shed 5 bases, with 4 bases lying between them. CDR3 length: 13 amino acids. In germline, CDR1 is PRHDT, CDR2 FYEKMQ (reference sequence). CDR3 in DNA: TGTGCCAGCAGCTTAGGTGCCAATGAAAAACTGTTTTTT. This encodes CASSLGANEKLFF. The entire variable domain, with the rest obtained from reference TRBV13 and TRBJ1-4, is as follows: AAGVIQSPRHLIKEKRETATLKCYPIPRHDTVYWYQQGPGQDPQFLISFYEKMQSDKGSIPDRFSAQQFSDYHSELNMSSLELGDSALYFCASSLGANEKLFFGSGTQLSVL.

This clone has only a few counts. This chain connects TRBV10-3 to TRBJ1-5, with 7 bases identical to TRBD1. The V gene's germline CDR1 is ENHRY and CDR2 SYGVKD. The CDR3 is made up of 16 amino acids. J was trimmed by 6 bases and V by 4 bases; bases with no gene match: 12. For the CDR3, the DNA is TGTGCCATCAGTGCTACTACAGGGGCCCCCGGTCAGCCCCAGCATTTT. Its translation is CAISATTGAPGQPQHF.